The rows below give T cell receptor beta chains drawn from one sample of a study of Ad26.COV2.S vaccination and SARS-CoV-2 variants. Assay: immunoSEQ multiplex PCR; the TCRdb copy retains only in-frame clones and omits some. The table shows 300,000 to 400,000 clones, with more than 75% occurring only once. This specimen was peripheral blood, taken in a trial of Ad26.COV2.S vaccine versus placebo. The receptors originated from a person aged 18 to 59 who received the Ad26.COV2.S COVID-19 vaccine or a placebo. CDR3s include the opening cysteine and the closing phenylalanine or tryptophan. The D gene is left open where the match is weak. Size values are once, few and many counts, or a class for expanded clones, and some rows have none.

TRBV5-6	.	TRBJ2-5	.	CASSFPGQETQYF	TGTGCCAGCAGCTTTCCCGGACAAGAGACCCAGTACTTC
TRBV6-5	.	TRBJ2-7	TRBD1	CASSRTGSYEQYF	TGTGCCAGCAGCCGGACAGGGTCCTACGAGCAGTACTTC
TRBV18	.	TRBJ1-1	.	CASSPGPNTEAFF	TGTGCCAGCTCACCGGGGCCGAACACTGAAGCTTTCTTT
TRBV9	.	TRBJ2-3	TRBD2	CASSEGTSVRDTQYF	TGTGCCAGCAGCGAAGGGACTAGCGTCAGAGATACGCAGTATTTT
TRBV3-1/TRBV3-2	few	TRBJ2-7	.	CASSQGGPYEQYF	TGTGCCAGCAGCCAAGGGGGGCCCTACGAGCAGTACTTC
TRBV4-3	.	TRBJ2-1	.	CASSQEWGGLYNEQFF	TGCGCCAGCAGCCAAGAGTGGGGGGGGCTGTACAATGAGCAGTTCTTC
TRBV9	.	TRBJ2-2	.	CASSVGGTLFGELFF	TGTGCCAGCAGCGTAGGAGGGACTCTTTTCGGGGAGCTGTTTTTT
TRBV28	.	TRBJ2-7	TRBD1	CASSFNPRTGETYEQYF	TGTGCCAGCAGTTTCAACCCTCGGACAGGGGAAACCTACGAGCAGTACTTC
TRBV5-1	once	TRBJ2-2	.	CASSLQTSNTGELFF	TGCGCCAGCAGCTTGCAAACTTCGAACACCGGGGAGCTGTTTTTT
TRBV18	.	TRBJ1-2	TRBD1	CASSPPTGWGGYTF	TGTGCCAGCTCACCACCGACAGGGTGGGGGGGCTACACCTTC
TRBV12-3/TRBV12-4	once	TRBJ2-7	.	CASSHSGPYEQYF	TGTGCCAGCAGCCACTCTGGGCCCTACGAGCAGTACTTC